These 17 T cell receptor beta chains originate from one sample sequenced in a study of long-term antiretroviral therapy in people with HIV. Running of the v3.0 immunoSEQ assay took place at survey level. Produced via immunoSEQ multiplex PCR; TCRdb's table is partial and in-frame only. The profile shows around 25,000 clones, roughly 79% of them singletons. Here the sequenced sample was unsorted PBMCs, taken at the start of antiretroviral therapy, before treatment. These receptors were obtained from a woman in her late teens or twenties with HIV.

The gene calls are TRBV5-1 and TRBJ1-2; 10 bases agree with TRBD1. V shed 6 bases and J 4 bases; nucleotides not matched to a gene: 12. The CDR3 contains 16 residues. Germline V lookup: CDR1 SGHRS, CDR2 YFSETQ. In DNA form, the CDR3 reads TGCGCCAGCACCCGGGACAGGGGCTCCCAATCCTATGGCTACACCTTC. It codes for CASTRDRGSQSYGYTF.

The gene calls are TRBV15 and TRBJ1-2; D is unclear. CDR3 length: 12 amino acids. With 0 bases removed from V and 4 bases from J, the gap between germline ends came to 3 bases. Germline lookup yields CDR1 LNHNV and CDR2 YYDKDF (reference sequence). The CDR3 DNA reads as TGTGCCACCAGCAGAGATGTCTATGGCTACACCTTC. Protein product: CATSRDVYGYTF.

Only a few counts were recorded for this clone. This chain uses TRBV7-2 with TRBJ2-5; D gene ambiguous. Germline loops: CDR1 SGHTA, CDR2 FQGNSA. This CDR3 has 12 amino acids. V was pared by 5 bases and J by 4 bases, with 8 bases between. The CDR3 region has the DNA TGTGCCAGCAGCGTACCCAGAGAGACCCAGTACTTC. Its translation: CASSVPRETQYF. The full variable domain, its missing parts supplied by reference TRBV7-2 and TRBJ2-5, is GAGVSQSPSNKVTEKGKDVELRCDPISGHTALYWYRQSLGQGLEFLIYFQGNSAPDKSGLPSDRFSAERTGGSVSTLTIQRTQQEDSAVYLCASSVPRETQYFGPGTRLLVL.

The chain carries TRBV9 and TRBJ2-2, with TRBD2 identical over 8 bases. CDR3 size: 18 residues. The V segment lost 4 bases and the J segment 0 bases; nucleotides outside the gene matches: 11. From germline, CDR1 is SGDLS and CDR2 YYNGEE. As DNA, the CDR3 is TGTGCCAGCAGCCTGCCGAAGGCGGGAGGCGCGAACACCGGGGAGCTGTTTTTT. This sequence encodes CASSLPKAGGANTGELFF. The full variable domain, rest sourced from reference TRBV9 and TRBJ2-2, is DSGVTQTPKHLITATGQRVTLRCSPRSGDLSVYWYQQSLDQGLQFLIQYYNGEERAKGNILERFSAQQFPDLHSELNLSSLELGDSALYFCASSLPKAGGANTGELFFGEGSRLTVL.

CDR3 sequence: CASRSGGEAYEQYF. In DNA, the CDR3 is TGTGCCAGCAGGTCCGGCGGGGAAGCCTACGAGCAGTACTTC. V usage is TRBV5-4 and J usage is TRBJ2-7; TRBD2 is a possible D gene (6 bases). Germline V gives CDR1 SGHNT, CDR2 YYREEE (reference sequence). The CDR3 contains 14 residues. V was cut by 5 bases and J by 2 bases, with 14 bases left in between.

The chain joins TRBV30 to TRBJ1-4, with a possible D match to TRBD1 (5 bases). Trimming took off 0 bases at V and 3 bases at J, with 11 bases between the two ends. Germline V gene data show CDR1 as GTSNPN and CDR2 as SVGIG (reference sequence). The CDR3 sequence is 15 residues long. CDR3 coding DNA: TGTGCCTGGAGTGTAACAGGCGCCGCTAATGAAAAACTGTTTTTT. As protein: CAWSVTGAANEKLFF.

This clone was seen only once. One end of the junction is discordant with germline, which a read error may explain. The DNA of the CDR3 is TGTGCTAGCAGCGACTTAGCGGGAGGGGACGGGGAGCTGTTTTTT. Encoded protein: CASSDLAGGDGELFF. The J gene is TRBJ2-2, the V gene TRBV7-7; TRBD2 agrees at 11 bases. Germline CDR1 is SSHAT and CDR2 is FNYEAQ (reference sequence). The CDR3 has 15 residues.

The rearrangement uses TRBV30 and TRBJ2-5; TRBD2 matches 8 bases. V trimming: 0 bases; J trimming: 4 bases; junction bases outside the gene matches: 4. The CDR3 is 14 residues long. Germline V gene lookup returns CDR1 GTSNPN and CDR2 SVGIG (reference sequence). The CDR3 DNA sequence: TGTGCCTGGAGTGTGGGACTAGAAGGAGAGACCCAGTACTTC. It encodes CAWSVGLEGETQYF. Full variable domain (outside the CDR3, taken from reference TRBV30 and TRBJ2-5): SQTIHQWPATLVQPVGSPLSLECTVEGTSNPNLYWYRQAAGRGLQLLFYSVGIGQISSEVPQNLSASRPQDRQFILSSKKLLLSDSGFYLCAWSVGLEGETQYFGPGTRLLVL.

V usage is TRBV19 and J usage is TRBJ1-1; TRBD1 matches at 7 bases. This CDR3 is built from 14 residues. The germline V gene encodes CDR1 LNHDA and CDR2 SQIVND (reference sequence). The V and J ends lost 5 bases and 5 bases, in that order; junction bases with no gene match: 8. CDR3: CASSLRPGQTEAFF. The CDR3 DNA sequence: TGTGCCAGTAGTTTGCGACCGGGACAGACTGAAGCTTTCTTT.

The chain carries TRBV5-6 and TRBJ2-2; D might be TRBD1 (6 bases). Trimming removed 4 bases from V and 6 bases from J, with 19 bases in between. Germline V lookup: CDR1 SGHDT, CDR2 YYEEEE. This CDR3 region has 16 residues. The CDR3 protein is CASSDLWQGLAGELFF. Written as DNA, the CDR3 is TGTGCCAGCAGCGATTTGTGGCAGGGGTTGGCCGGGGAGCTGTTTTTT.

The rearrangement links TRBV7-9 to TRBJ1-2, with TRBD1 as a possible D gene (5 bases). This CDR3 has 13 amino acids. Germline lookup yields CDR1 SEHNR and CDR2 FQNEAQ (reference sequence). Trimming stripped 6 bases from V and 6 bases from J, with 14 bases between. CDR3 sequence (DNA): TGTGCCAGCAGTAGTAAGGGGCGCGATGGCTACACCTTC. Protein: CASSSKGRDGYTF.

The rearrangement links TRBV13 to TRBJ1-3, with D hard to call. V lost 5 bases and J 5 bases, leaving 13 bases between the germline ends. CDR3 size: 14 residues. CDR1 and CDR2 (germline): PRHDT, FYEKMQ (reference sequence). The CDR3 loop reads CASSQTGARNTIYF. The CDR3 DNA reads TGTGCCAGCAGCCAGACGGGCGCAAGAAACACCATATATTTT.

V usage is TRBV29-1 and J usage is TRBJ2-3, with D hard to call. The CDR3 has 12 amino acids. The V end lost 7 bases, the J end lost 4 bases, and 12 bases lay between the germline ends. Germline V gene lookup returns CDR1 SQVTM and CDR2 ANQGSEA. In DNA form, the CDR3 reads TGCAGCGCCGACCCGCAGGCAGATACGCAGTATTTT. It codes for CSADPQADTQYF.

The table lists this clone with a few counts. The chain joins TRBV7-9 to TRBJ2-3, with 10 bases identical to TRBD2. The V segment lost 5 bases and the J segment 2 bases; nucleotides outside the gene matches: 7. CDR1 and CDR2 (germline): SEHNR, FQNEAQ (reference sequence). The CDR3 extends over 16 amino acids. The CDR3 here is CASSRKRGGNTDTQYF. DNA for the CDR3: TGTGCCAGCAGCCGGAAGCGGGGGGGAAACACAGATACGCAGTATTTT.

This sequence joins TRBV27 and TRBJ2-3; D gene ambiguous. There are 14 residues in the CDR3. The ends were cut back, 7 bases at V and 4 bases at J, with 15 bases in the middle. Germline values: CDR1 MNHEY, CDR2 SMNVEV (reference sequence). CDR3 amino acids: CASNKIGSADTQYF. In DNA form, the CDR3 reads TGTGCCAGCAATAAGATCGGAAGTGCAGATACGCAGTATTTT.

As for this clone: One end of the junction does not line up with germline, which may come from a read error. The same CDR3 can be traced to other DNA sequences in this sample. This chain uses TRBV5-1 with TRBJ1-4; TRBD1 aligns across 7 bases. This CDR3 comprises 15 residues. Per germline, CDR1 SGHRS and CDR2 YFSETQ. CDR3 in DNA: TGTGCCAGCAGCTGGGGGACAGAGAAGTATGAAAAACTGTTTTTT. Residues: CASSWGTEKYEKLFF. Together with reference TRBV5-1 and TRBJ1-4, the CDR3 gives the full variable domain: KAGVTQTPRYLIKTRGQQVTLSCSPISGHRSVSWYQQTPGQGLQFLFEYFSETQRNKGNFPGRFSGRQFSNSRSEMNVSTLELGDSALYLCASSWGTEKYEKLFFGSGTQLSVL.

This rearrangement joins TRBV13 to TRBJ2-1; 7 bases align to TRBD1. CDR1 is PRHDT and CDR2 is FYEKMQ in the germline V gene (reference sequence). The CDR3 spans 15 residues. V lost 4 bases to trimming and J lost 9 bases; unmatched junction nucleotides: 12. The CDR3 DNA is TGTGCCAGCAGCTCTAGCCAGGGGGAAATGGGTGAGCAGTTCTTC. This encodes CASSSSQGEMGEQFF. The full variable domain, with the rest looked up from reference TRBV13 and TRBJ2-1, is AAGVIQSPRHLIKEKRETATLKCYPIPRHDTVYWYQQGPGQDPQFLISFYEKMQSDKGSIPDRFSAQQFSDYHSELNMSSLELGDSALYFCASSSSQGEMGEQFFGPGTRLTVL.